A selection of T cell receptor beta chains follows, all from one sample in a study of T cell responses to AZD1222 COVID-19 vaccine. The data were produced by immunoSEQ multiplex PCR, yet TCRdb's version contains in-frame clones alone and is incomplete. Seen here are some 120,000 clones, about 85% observed once, and the top ten hold around 6.2%. Source: peripheral blood, taken on day 0 of AZD1222 vaccination. The origin of the receptors is an adult in good health. The conserved cysteine and the conserved F or W are not part of the CDR3 here. A D gene is named only where the DNA matches it firmly. Only some rows state a clone size, as once, few, many or a class for expanded clones.

abundance: .
d_gene: .
v_gene: TRBV7-9
CDR3aa: ASSFQGREQPQH

abundance: .
d_gene: TRBD1
v_gene: TRBV19
CDR3aa: ASSPADRLEAF

abundance: .
d_gene: .
v_gene: TRBV2
CDR3aa: ASTSGEDQPQH

abundance: .
d_gene: .
v_gene: TRBV10-3
CDR3aa: AISDLGPYTEAF

abundance: .
d_gene: .
v_gene: TRBV19
CDR3aa: ASSIEAGANVLT

abundance: .
d_gene: .
v_gene: TRBV28
CDR3aa: ASSTGQSYGYT

abundance: .
d_gene: .
v_gene: TRBV5-1
CDR3aa: ASSLEWVTGNTIY

abundance: .
d_gene: .
v_gene: TRBV30
CDR3aa: AWILIRKAF

abundance: .
d_gene: .
v_gene: TRBV11-2
CDR3aa: ASSLALTPGRNYGYT

abundance: .
d_gene: .
v_gene: TRBV24-1
CDR3aa: ATSTAANYGYT

abundance: .
d_gene: .
v_gene: TRBV11-2
CDR3aa: ASSLDYPTGELF

abundance: .
d_gene: TRBD1
v_gene: TRBV30
CDR3aa: AWSVTGRKTNEKLF

abundance: once
d_gene: .
v_gene: TRBV3-1/TRBV3-2
CDR3aa: ASSQREGMF

abundance: .
d_gene: .
v_gene: TRBV27
CDR3aa: ASRRQPPFHSPLH

abundance: .
d_gene: .
v_gene: TRBV7-2
CDR3aa: ASSLVIGAQGAQY

abundance: .
d_gene: TRBD1
v_gene: TRBV7-9
CDR3aa: ASSGGTGGAEETQY

abundance: .
d_gene: .
v_gene: TRBV19
CDR3aa: ASSIDVGNQPQH

abundance: .
d_gene: .
v_gene: TRBV7-2
CDR3aa: ASSIRGMNTEAF

abundance: .
d_gene: TRBD1
v_gene: TRBV28
CDR3aa: ASSLRLQGGYGYT

abundance: .
d_gene: TRBD1
v_gene: TRBV27
CDR3aa: ASSSRPGTGYGYT

abundance: .
d_gene: .
v_gene: TRBV7-7
CDR3aa: ASSPDGRTNTGELF

abundance: once
d_gene: .
v_gene: TRBV11-2
CDR3aa: ASSLRAGSTVYEQY

abundance: .
d_gene: .
v_gene: TRBV7-2
CDR3aa: ASSLSGASNEQF

abundance: .
d_gene: TRBD1
v_gene: TRBV20-1
CDR3aa: SADNRGGYT

abundance: .
d_gene: TRBD1
v_gene: TRBV3-1/TRBV3-2
CDR3aa: ASGTGAGSPLH

abundance: .
d_gene: .
v_gene: TRBV9
CDR3aa: ASSDLSSGNTIY